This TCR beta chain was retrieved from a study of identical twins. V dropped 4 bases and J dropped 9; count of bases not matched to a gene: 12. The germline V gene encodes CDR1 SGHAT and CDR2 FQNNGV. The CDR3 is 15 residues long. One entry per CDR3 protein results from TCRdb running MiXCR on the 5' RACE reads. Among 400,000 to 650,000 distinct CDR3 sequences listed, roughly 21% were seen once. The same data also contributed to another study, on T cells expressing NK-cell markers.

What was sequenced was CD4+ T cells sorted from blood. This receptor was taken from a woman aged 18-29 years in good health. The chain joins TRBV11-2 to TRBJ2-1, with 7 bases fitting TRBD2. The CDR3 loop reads CASSSPSGKGGEQFF. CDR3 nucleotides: TGTGCCAGCAGCTCCCCAAGCGGGAAGGGAGGTGAGCAGTTCTTC.